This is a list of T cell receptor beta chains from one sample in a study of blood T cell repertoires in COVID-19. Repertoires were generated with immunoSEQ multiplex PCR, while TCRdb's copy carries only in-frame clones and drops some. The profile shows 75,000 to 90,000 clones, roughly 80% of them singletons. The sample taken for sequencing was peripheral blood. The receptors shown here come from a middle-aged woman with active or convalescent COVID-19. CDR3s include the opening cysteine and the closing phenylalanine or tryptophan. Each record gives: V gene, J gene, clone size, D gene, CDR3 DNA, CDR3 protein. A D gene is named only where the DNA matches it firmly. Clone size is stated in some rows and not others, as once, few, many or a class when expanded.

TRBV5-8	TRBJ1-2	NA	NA	TGTGCCAGCAGCTTCCGAAATACAGGGAACTATGGCTACACCTTC	CASSFRNTGNYGYTF
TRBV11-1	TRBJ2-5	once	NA	TGTGCCAGCAGCCCTACCGGGGGAAGGGAGACCCAGTACTTC	CASSPTGGRETQYF
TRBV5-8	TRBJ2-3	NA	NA	TGTGCCAGCAGCTCGAAGGCGACAGGTCTTTCCACAGATACGCAGTATTTT	CASSSKATGLSTDTQYF
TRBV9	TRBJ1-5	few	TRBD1	TGTGCCAGCAGCGCTGGACAGGGGGAAAATCAGCCCCAGCATTTT	CASSAGQGENQPQHF
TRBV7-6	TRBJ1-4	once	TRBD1	TGTGCCAGCAGCTTAAGCGGGGGGGACAGCGCCTGGGAAAAACTGTTTTTT	CASSLSGGDSAWEKLFF
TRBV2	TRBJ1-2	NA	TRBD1	TGTGCCAGCAGTGAGTCAGGGGGAAACTATGGCTACACCTTC	CASSESGGNYGYTF
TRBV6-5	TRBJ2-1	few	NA	TGTGCCAGCAGGGAGGCAGGTAGCTCCTACAATGAGCAGTTCTTC	CASREAGSSYNEQFF
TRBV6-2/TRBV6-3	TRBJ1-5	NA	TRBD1	TGTGCCAGCAGTTACGGCCGCCGCTCGACAGGGAACAATCAGCCCCAGCATTTT	CASSYGRRSTGNNQPQHF
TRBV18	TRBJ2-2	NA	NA	TGTGCCAGCTCACCTTTTGGACTGTCGAACACCGGGGAGCTGTTTTTT	CASSPFGLSNTGELFF
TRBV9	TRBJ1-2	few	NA	TGTGCCAGCAGCGCAGGGTTCGACTATGGCTACACCTTC	CASSAGFDYGYTF
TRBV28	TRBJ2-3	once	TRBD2	TGTGCCAGCAGTCCAGGACTAGCGGGAGGCAGTTTCACAGATACGCAGTATTTT	CASSPGLAGGSFTDTQYF
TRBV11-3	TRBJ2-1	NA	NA	TGTGCCAGCAGCTTAGATCCCCATGGGGAGGAGCAGTTCTTC	CASSLDPHGEEQFF
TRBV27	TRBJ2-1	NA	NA	TGTGCCAGCGCGGTAAGCCCCCCCTACAATGAGCAGTTCTTC	CASAVSPPYNEQFF
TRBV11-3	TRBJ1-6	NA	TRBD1	TGTGCCAGCAGCTTTCCGGGACAGGGGGATAATTCACCCCTCCACTTT	CASSFPGQGDNSPLHF
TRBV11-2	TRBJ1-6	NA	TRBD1	TGTGCCAGCAGCTTAGTGGGGACAGGGGTCGGTAATTCACCCCTCCACTTT	CASSLVGTGVGNSPLHF
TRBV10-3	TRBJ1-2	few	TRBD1	TGTGCCATCAGGGGGACAGTAGCTAACTATGGCTACACCTTC	CAIRGTVANYGYTF
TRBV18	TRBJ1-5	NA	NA	TGTGCCAGCTCACCGGGGGGGGATCAGCCCCAGCATTTT	CASSPGGDQPQHF
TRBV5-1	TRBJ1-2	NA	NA	TGCGCCAGCAGCTTGATCGGGGACTATGGCTACACCTTC	CASSLIGDYGYTF
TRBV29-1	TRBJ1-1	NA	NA	TGCAGCGTTGAACCCCGGCAGGGGACGGCTGAAGCTTTCTTT	CSVEPRQGTAEAFF
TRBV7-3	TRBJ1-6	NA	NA	TGTGCCAGCAGCTTAACCAGGGTGAATTCACCCCTCCACTTT	CASSLTRVNSPLHF
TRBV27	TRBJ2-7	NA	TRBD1	TGTGCCAGCAGTTCTCCCTTGACAGGGTCCTACGAGCAGTACTTC	CASSSPLTGSYEQYF
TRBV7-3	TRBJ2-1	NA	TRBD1	TGTGCCAGCAGCTCGACAGGGACAGGGCTCCCCAATGAGCAGTTCTTC	CASSSTGTGLPNEQFF
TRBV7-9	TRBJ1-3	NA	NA	TGTGCCAGCAGCTCCACCGACCCTACTAAGGGAAACACCATATATTTT	CASSSTDPTKGNTIYF
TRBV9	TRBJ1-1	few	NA	TGTGCCAGCAGCCCTGGGGGGGGGAACACTGAAGCTTTCTTT	CASSPGGGNTEAFF
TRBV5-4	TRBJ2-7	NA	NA	TGTGCCAGCAGCCCGAATCCTAGCGATTCCTACGAGCAGTACTTC	CASSPNPSDSYEQYF
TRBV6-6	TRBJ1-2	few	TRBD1	TGTGCCAGCAGTTACGGGGGACAGGGCTATGGCTACACCTTC	CASSYGGQGYGYTF